One sample yielded the 25 T cell receptor beta chains listed below, sequenced in a study of vaccination effects on CD4 cells after COVID-19. Investigators separated out CD4+ T cells once 10 days of culture had passed. Their antigens are not known. Repertoires were generated with immunoSEQ multiplex PCR, while TCRdb's copy carries only in-frame clones and drops some. The data contain around 46,000 clones, 50% to 80% of them singletons. Sequenced here: CD4+ T cells from PBMCs cultured without peptide, sampled before COVID-19 vaccination. The receptors derive from a human donor who received a COVID-19 vaccine.

V usage is TRBV5-1 and J usage is TRBJ2-5; TRBD1 is a possible D gene (6 bases). CDR1 is SGHRS and CDR2 is YFSETQ in the germline V gene. This CDR3 has 15 amino acids. Trimming removed 3 bases at V and 2 bases at J, with 14 bases between. The chain's CDR3 is CASSWGAGQQETQYF. DNA for the CDR3: TGCGCCAGCAGCTGGGGCGCCGGACAGCAAGAGACCCAGTACTTC.

This rearrangement joins TRBV30 to TRBJ2-3, with a possible D match to TRBD2 (5 bases). CDR3 length: 15 amino acids. Germline values: CDR1 GTSNPN, CDR2 SVGIG (reference sequence). V was pared by 0 bases and J by 0 bases, with 10 bases between. The CDR3: CAWSVGGPSTDTQYF. The CDR3 DNA reads as TGTGCCTGGAGTGTAGGAGGCCCTAGCACAGATACGCAGTATTTT.

The table lists this clone with a few counts. CDR3 region: CASSLGVVGTEAFF. In nucleotides, the CDR3 is TGCGCCAGCAGCCTTGGGGTGGTAGGCACTGAAGCTTTCTTT. The chain recombines TRBV5-1 with TRBJ1-1; no clear D gene. V was trimmed by 4 bases and J by 4 bases, leaving 14 bases between them. CDR3 size: 14 residues. The germline V gene has CDR1 SGHRS and CDR2 YFSETQ. Filled out from reference TRBV5-1 and TRBJ1-1, the complete variable domain reads KAGVTQTPRYLIKTRGQQVTLSCSPISGHRSVSWYQQTPGQGLQFLFEYFSETQRNKGNFPGRFSGRQFSNSRSEMNVSTLELGDSALYLCASSLGVVGTEAFFGQGTRLTVV.

The chain recombines TRBV7-2 with TRBJ2-7; TRBD2 agrees at 8 bases. Germline CDR1 SGHTA, CDR2 FQGNSA. The CDR3 extends over 19 amino acids. V shed 5 bases and J 1 base; nucleotides not matched to a gene: 19. The CDR3 region is CASSRTWGDSGMLSYEQYF. In DNA, the CDR3 is TGTGCCAGCAGCCGCACCTGGGGGGATAGCGGGATGTTATCCTACGAGCAGTACTTC. Drawing the rest from reference TRBV7-2 and TRBJ2-7, the complete variable domain is GAGVSQSPSNKVTEKGKDVELRCDPISGHTALYWYRQSLGQGLEFLIYFQGNSAPDKSGLPSDRFSAERTGGSVSTLTIQRTQQEDSAVYLCASSRTWGDSGMLSYEQYFGPGTRLTVT.

This clone was seen more than once but under ten times. The chain joins TRBV11-3 to TRBJ2-2; the match to TRBD1 covers 7 bases. Germline assignment: CDR1 SGHNT and CDR2 YENEEA. This CDR3 has 14 residues. The V and J ends lost 5 bases and 3 bases, in that order; junction bases with no gene match: 3. The CDR3 protein is CASSPGQDTGELFF. The CDR3 DNA sequence: TGTGCCAGCAGCCCAGGACAGGACACCGGGGAGCTGTTTTTT.

CDR3 region: CASSISGVFSGNTIYF. The DNA of the CDR3 is TGTGCCAGTAGTATCTCTGGCGTCTTCTCTGGAAACACCATATATTTT. This chain uses TRBV19 with TRBJ1-3; D ambiguous. Germline assignment: CDR1 LNHDA and CDR2 SQIVND (reference sequence). The CDR3 has 16 amino acids. Deletions cut 3 bases from V and 0 bases from J, with 12 bases between.

This clone has only one observation. The rearrangement uses TRBV29-1 and TRBJ2-3, with D hard to call. Germline CDR1 is SQVTM and CDR2 is ANQGSEA. The CDR3 covers 11 residues. V gave up 6 bases and J gave up 11 bases, with 15 bases separating them. CDR3 DNA sequence: TGCAGCGTCTATAGGGCGACGTGGCAGTATTTT. Its translation is CSVYRATWQYF.

Only a few counts were recorded for this clone. The rearrangement links TRBV2 to TRBJ1-2, with 7 bases aligning to TRBD1. The CDR3 loop spans 12 amino acids. CDR1 and CDR2 (germline): SNHLY, FYNNEI. V dropped 7 bases and J dropped 8; count of bases not matched to a gene: 7. The CDR3 sequence is CASNLGTEGYTF. DNA for the CDR3: TGTGCCAGCAACCTTGGGACAGAAGGCTACACCTTC.

This clone was counted between two and nine times. V is TRBV6-5 and J is TRBJ1-1, with unresolved D. The V and J ends lost 0 bases and 0 bases respectively, with 8 bases between them. The germline V gene has CDR1 MNHEY and CDR2 SVGAGI. The CDR3 consists of 15 residues. CDR3 DNA sequence: TGTGCCAGCAGTTACTCGAGCGGGATGAACACTGAAGCTTTCTTT. This encodes CASSYSSGMNTEAFF.

The CDR3 protein is CASSLRQDPKSPVAQFF. The CDR3 coding sequence is TGTGCCAGCAGTCTACGACAGGACCCGAAAAGCCCGGTCGCGCAGTTCTTC. The chain joins TRBV27 to TRBJ2-1, with D perhaps TRBD1 (6 bases). CDR3 size: 17 residues. Per germline, CDR1 MNHEY and CDR2 SMNVEV (reference sequence). Trimming pared 5 bases from V and 12 bases from J, leaving 29 bases between.

This clone was counted between two and nine times. V is TRBV10-3 and J is TRBJ1-6; 9 nucleotides align to TRBD1. V was clipped by 10 bases and J by 5 bases; unmatched bases: 3. This CDR3 is built from 13 residues. The germline V gene encodes CDR1 ENHRY and CDR2 SYGVKD. The CDR3 DNA reads TGTGCCACTACAGGGGGCAATAATTCACCCCTCCACTTT. Translation gives CATTGGNNSPLHF.

The chain has TRBV19 and TRBJ1-6; no reliable D call. This CDR3 contains 13 residues. V lost 5 bases to trimming and J lost 8 bases, with 10 bases between them. CDR1 is LNHDA, CDR2 SQIVND, per germline (reference sequence). For the CDR3, the DNA is TGTGCCAGTAGTCCGGGCCTGCATTCACCCCTCCACTTT. Its translation is CASSPGLHSPLHF.

The rearrangement links TRBV5-4 to TRBJ1-1; 11 bases match TRBD1. Germline assignment: CDR1 SGHNT and CDR2 YYREEE (reference sequence). The CDR3 is 17 amino acids. The V and J ends lost 1 base and 7 bases, in that order; junction bases with no gene match: 12. The CDR3 sequence is CASSLIGQGAPGLEAFF. The CDR3 DNA is TGTGCCAGCAGCTTGATCGGACAGGGGGCGCCGGGTCTTGAAGCTTTCTTT.

The chain recombines TRBV30 with TRBJ1-1; D ambiguous. Trimming pared 0 bases from V and 2 bases from J, leaving 10 bases between. Germline V gives CDR1 GTSNPN, CDR2 SVGIG (reference sequence). The CDR3 contains 14 residues. In nucleotides, the CDR3 is TGTGCCTGGAGTGTAACTCCGAGCAACACTGAAGCTTTCTTT. It is translated as CAWSVTPSNTEAFF.

In this sample, this clone turned up a few times. The chain is built from TRBV19 and TRBJ2-5, with D perhaps matching TRBD1 (6 bases). There are 14 residues in the CDR3. V lost 7 bases and J lost 0, with 12 bases in between. Germline-derived CDR1 and CDR2 are LNHDA and SQIVND (reference sequence). The chain's CDR3 is CASKGQQNQETQYF. CDR3 nucleotides: TGTGCCAGTAAAGGACAGCAGAACCAAGAGACCCAGTACTTC. Looking up the rest from reference TRBV19 and TRBJ2-5 gives the full variable domain: DGGITQSPKYLFRKEGQNVTLSCEQNLNHDAMYWYRQDPGQGLRLIYYSQIVNDFQKGDIAEGYSVSREKKESFPLTVTSAQKNPTAFYLCASKGQQNQETQYFGPGTRLLVL.

This clone appeared once. The rearrangement joins TRBV10-3 to TRBJ2-5; D is undetermined. Germline loops: CDR1 ENHRY, CDR2 SYGVKD. Trimming cost V 7 bases and J 0 bases, with 6 bases left between them. The CDR3 spans 12 residues. CDR3 region: CAITNNQETQYF. Here the CDR3 DNA reads TGTGCCATCACGAACAACCAAGAGACCCAGTACTTC.

The sample holds many counts of this clone. The chain recombines TRBV3-1 (or the pseudogene TRBV3-2) with TRBJ1-2; possibly TRBD1 for D (5 bases). The CDR3 is made up of 16 amino acids. Germline V CDR1 and CDR2: LGHDT, YNNKEL (reference sequence). V was pared by 0 bases and J by 2 bases, with 13 bases between. CDR3 sequence: CASSQDARASNYGYTF. Here the CDR3 DNA reads TGTGCCAGCAGCCAAGATGCCAGGGCTTCCAACTATGGCTACACCTTC.

This sequence joins TRBV6-6 and TRBJ2-3; TRBD2 aligns across 8 bases. Germline assignment: CDR1 MNHNY and CDR2 SVGAGI (reference sequence). The CDR3 runs to 17 residues. Losses at the gene ends were 5 bases for V and 2 bases for J; bases not matched to a gene: 12. The CDR3 region has the DNA TGTGCCAGCAGTCGGGGACTAGTGTACCTATCCACAGATACGCAGTATTTT. Translating gives CASSRGLVYLSTDTQYF.

The V and J genes are TRBV5-4 and TRBJ1-2; D is unresolved. V lost 1 base and J 12 bases, leaving 19 bases between the germline ends. The CDR3 contains 14 residues. Germline CDR1 is SGHNT and CDR2 is YYREEE (reference sequence). CDR3 loop: CASSLSLEDASHTF. The CDR3 DNA follows: TGTGCCAGCAGCTTGTCATTGGAGGACGCCTCCCACACCTTC.

This clone was observed a few times. This chain links TRBV7-2 with TRBJ1-5; D is unclear. Germline values: CDR1 SGHTA, CDR2 FQGNSA. The CDR3 extends over 12 amino acids. V dropped 1 base and J dropped 6 bases, with 4 bases sitting between them. The CDR3 coding sequence is TGTGCCAGCAGCTTAGTCGGTCAGCCCCAGCATTTT. This gives the protein CASSLVGQPQHF.

CDR3 in amino acids: CATSDPGLAGGPTDTQYF. In DNA, the CDR3 is TGTGCCACCAGTGATCCGGGACTAGCGGGAGGGCCTACAGATACGCAGTATTTT. The chain has TRBV24-1 and TRBJ2-3; TRBD2 agrees at 16 bases. Germline loops: CDR1 KGHDR, CDR2 SFDVKD. There are 18 residues in the CDR3. Losses at the gene ends were 3 bases for V and 3 bases for J; bases not matched to a gene: 5.

The count of this clone is one. This chain connects TRBV28 to TRBJ2-6, with D uncertain. Germline-derived CDR1 and CDR2 are MDHEN and SYDVKM. V was trimmed by 2 bases and J by 4 bases, leaving 9 bases between them. The CDR3 extends over 15 amino acids. The CDR3 nucleotides are TGTGCCAGCAGTTTAACAGCTCTGGGGGCCAACGTCCTGACTTTC. Its protein product is CASSLTALGANVLTF.

In this sample, this clone turned up a few times. The junction departs from the called germline gene at one end, perhaps through a read error. The CDR3 sequence: CASTEDSRGRMSF. The DNA for the CDR3 is TGTGCCAGCACTGAGGACAGTCGGGGGAGGATGAGCTTC. The chain recombines TRBV27 with TRBJ2-7; TRBD1 or TRBD2 may be the D gene (6 bases each). Germline CDR1 and CDR2: MNHEY and SMNVEV (reference sequence). There are 13 residues in the CDR3.

Here the CDR3 reads CASSPQGGIRETQYF. For the CDR3, the DNA is TGCGCCAGCAGCCCCCAGGGAGGGATCAGGGAGACCCAGTACTTC. This chain connects TRBV5-1 to TRBJ2-5, with 7 bases matching TRBD2. This CDR3 is 15 amino acids long. Germline CDR1 and CDR2: SGHRS and YFSETQ. V shed 4 bases, J shed 5 bases, and the junction held 11 bases outside the gene matches.

J is TRBJ1-5 and V is TRBV10-3; 11 bases agree with TRBD1. The ends lost 1 base at V and 2 bases at J; junction bases unmatched: 13. CDR3 size: 20 residues. Germline CDR1 ENHRY, CDR2 SYGVKD. CDR3 coding DNA: TGTGCCATCAGTGAGTTTCGGACAGGGGGCGATGGTTGGGGCAATCAGCCCCAGCATTTT. This sequence encodes CAISEFRTGGDGWGNQPQHF.